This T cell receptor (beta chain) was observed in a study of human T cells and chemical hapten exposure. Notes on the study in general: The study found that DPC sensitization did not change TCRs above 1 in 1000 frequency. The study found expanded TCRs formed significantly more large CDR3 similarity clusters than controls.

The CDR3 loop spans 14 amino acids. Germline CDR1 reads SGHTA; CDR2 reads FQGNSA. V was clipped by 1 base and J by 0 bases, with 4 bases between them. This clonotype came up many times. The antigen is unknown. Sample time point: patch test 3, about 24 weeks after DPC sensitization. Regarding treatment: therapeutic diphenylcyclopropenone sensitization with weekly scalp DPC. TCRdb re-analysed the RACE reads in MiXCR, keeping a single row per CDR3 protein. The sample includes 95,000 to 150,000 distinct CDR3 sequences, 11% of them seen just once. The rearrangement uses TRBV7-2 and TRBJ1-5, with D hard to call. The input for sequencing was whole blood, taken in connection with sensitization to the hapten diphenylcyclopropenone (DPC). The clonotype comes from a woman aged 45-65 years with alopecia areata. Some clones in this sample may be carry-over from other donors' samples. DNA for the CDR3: TGTGCCAGCAGCTTAGGGCCTAGCAATCAGCCCCAGCATTTT. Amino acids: CASSLGPSNQPQHF.